A selection of T cell receptor beta chains follows, all from one sample in a study of blood T cell repertoires in COVID-19. Produced via immunoSEQ multiplex PCR; TCRdb's table is partial and in-frame only. The repertoire holds around 300,000 clones, with about 93% as singletons. Specimen: peripheral blood. These receptors all come from a woman aged 25-40 years with COVID-19, enrolled during active disease. CDR3s leave out the opening cysteine and the closing phenylalanine or tryptophan. Each record gives: V gene, J gene, CDR3 protein.

v_call: TRBV24-1
j_call: TRBJ1-4
cdr3_aa: ATSDFADRGEEKLF

v_call: TRBV11-3
j_call: TRBJ2-7
cdr3_aa: ASTHNWVLGHEQY

v_call: TRBV9
j_call: TRBJ2-5
cdr3_aa: ASSVGLDLETQY

v_call: TRBV4-3
j_call: TRBJ2-4
cdr3_aa: ASSQVVAGTNSIQY

v_call: TRBV10-1
j_call: TRBJ1-2
cdr3_aa: ASSDSPETGYT

v_call: TRBV18
j_call: TRBJ1-4
cdr3_aa: ASSPGQGFEKLF

v_call: TRBV15
j_call: TRBJ2-4
cdr3_aa: ATSRDVLRKNIQY

v_call: TRBV7-9
j_call: TRBJ1-2
cdr3_aa: ASSSSSTGGSLYGYT

v_call: TRBV7-7
j_call: TRBJ2-3
cdr3_aa: ASSLGTGALDTQY

v_call: TRBV28
j_call: TRBJ1-2
cdr3_aa: ASSEGQLGGYT

v_call: TRBV28
j_call: TRBJ1-5
cdr3_aa: ASSPHGGVGQPQH

v_call: TRBV11-2
j_call: TRBJ2-1
cdr3_aa: ASSLGASGNGYNEQF

v_call: TRBV27
j_call: TRBJ1-1
cdr3_aa: ASSPQGSGTEAF

v_call: TRBV5-4
j_call: TRBJ2-1
cdr3_aa: ASSLEGQLGSYNEQF

v_call: TRBV2
j_call: TRBJ2-5
cdr3_aa: ASRGGQSQETQY

v_call: TRBV28
j_call: TRBJ2-2
cdr3_aa: ASSLSGRSTGELF

v_call: TRBV5-5
j_call: TRBJ2-2
cdr3_aa: ASSQAGSTGELF

v_call: TRBV18
j_call: TRBJ2-7
cdr3_aa: ASSNKDRVDLNYEQY

v_call: TRBV7-2
j_call: TRBJ1-3
cdr3_aa: ASSSRGGAGNTIY

v_call: TRBV7-9
j_call: TRBJ2-3
cdr3_aa: ASSLITSTDTQY

v_call: TRBV18
j_call: TRBJ2-7
cdr3_aa: ASSGRGSSYEQY

v_call: TRBV28
j_call: TRBJ2-7
cdr3_aa: ASNYRSYEQY

v_call: TRBV5-4
j_call: TRBJ1-1
cdr3_aa: ASSLRPRMGNTEAF

v_call: TRBV6-5
j_call: TRBJ1-2
cdr3_aa: ASSYSRGQNYGYT

v_call: TRBV12-3/TRBV12-4
j_call: TRBJ2-7
cdr3_aa: ASSFGQGTEQY

v_call: TRBV2
j_call: TRBJ1-1
cdr3_aa: ASSDNPNTEAF

v_call: TRBV5-1
j_call: TRBJ1-2
cdr3_aa: ASSLVGSNYGYT

v_call: TRBV9
j_call: TRBJ2-1
cdr3_aa: ASTRQVGDSYNEQF

v_call: TRBV15
j_call: TRBJ1-2
cdr3_aa: ATTPTRGLDYGYT

v_call: TRBV30
j_call: TRBJ2-4
cdr3_aa: AWSVRQLNIQY

v_call: TRBV18
j_call: TRBJ1-1
cdr3_aa: ASSPGAGVAEAF

v_call: TRBV19
j_call: TRBJ2-2
cdr3_aa: ASTPGANTGELF

v_call: TRBV5-4
j_call: TRBJ2-5
cdr3_aa: ASSLLAGSQETQY

v_call: TRBV28
j_call: TRBJ2-5
cdr3_aa: ASSQPGQKKETQY

v_call: TRBV7-9
j_call: TRBJ1-5
cdr3_aa: ASSISGGVGNQPQH

v_call: TRBV3-1/TRBV3-2
j_call: TRBJ2-7
cdr3_aa: ASRTGGGNEQY

v_call: TRBV18
j_call: TRBJ2-2
cdr3_aa: ASTPGQHVAGELF

v_call: TRBV7-2
j_call: TRBJ2-3
cdr3_aa: ASSLAESHRLTDTQY

v_call: TRBV7-9
j_call: TRBJ2-1
cdr3_aa: ASSLTESPLADNEQF

v_call: TRBV5-1
j_call: TRBJ1-4
cdr3_aa: ASSLTVNEKLF

v_call: TRBV11-2
j_call: TRBJ2-7
cdr3_aa: ASSPHSYGQGQY

v_call: TRBV14
j_call: TRBJ1-1
cdr3_aa: ASSQDLGQNTEAF

v_call: TRBV10-3
j_call: TRBJ2-3
cdr3_aa: AISRGLVDTQY

v_call: TRBV30
j_call: TRBJ2-2
cdr3_aa: AWSYRAFGELF

v_call: TRBV9
j_call: TRBJ2-3
cdr3_aa: ASSSSGRVYTQY

v_call: TRBV28
j_call: TRBJ2-7
cdr3_aa: ASSPPDRGRGQY

v_call: TRBV7-3
j_call: TRBJ2-7
cdr3_aa: ASSEGGTSYEQY

v_call: TRBV7-2
j_call: TRBJ1-1
cdr3_aa: ASSRDRNTEAF

v_call: TRBV12-3/TRBV12-4
j_call: TRBJ1-1
cdr3_aa: ASSPQSEAF

v_call: TRBV12-3/TRBV12-4
j_call: TRBJ2-7
cdr3_aa: ASRQGFEQY

v_call: TRBV6-5
j_call: TRBJ2-7
cdr3_aa: ASSYSRLTTYEQY

v_call: TRBV7-9
j_call: TRBJ1-1
cdr3_aa: ASTPLSEAEAF

v_call: TRBV4-1
j_call: TRBJ2-5
cdr3_aa: ASSHEERFGTQY

v_call: TRBV30
j_call: TRBJ1-6
cdr3_aa: AWNVQRPGNSPLH

v_call: TRBV7-2
j_call: TRBJ2-1
cdr3_aa: ASSLGDRHNEQF

v_call: TRBV7-9
j_call: TRBJ1-5
cdr3_aa: ASSFTGAGQPQH

v_call: TRBV19
j_call: TRBJ1-1
cdr3_aa: ASSIQGGGGTEAF

v_call: TRBV6-1
j_call: TRBJ2-7
cdr3_aa: ASSEARMYEQY

v_call: TRBV7-9
j_call: TRBJ1-3
cdr3_aa: ASSLAPQWGNTIY